This T cell receptor (beta chain) was sequenced for a study of T cells in Graves' hyperthyroidism and ophthalmopathy. Study-wide points: Ophthalmopathy and stable hyperthyroidism were told apart by a 13 V-J model. Among thyroid clonotypes expanded above 0.001, most also appeared in blood.

Amplified TCR beta CDR3 regions derived from RNA transcripts. Initially, a first-round RT-PCR of the TCR CDR3 employed the HTBI primer set. Using its own MiXCR run on the multiplex PCR reads, TCRdb lists one record per CDR3 protein. The sample holds about 400,000 distinct CDR3 sequences, 15% to 18% seen once. This clonotype was counted only a few times. The antigen is undetermined. This CDR3 is 16 amino acids long. Trimming took off 6 bases at V and 6 bases at J, with 21 bases between the two ends. Germline-derived CDR1 and CDR2 are LGHNT and FRNRAP. Graves' hyperthyroidism showing no ophthalmopathy progression within 18 months was considered stable. Clinical symptoms, serum thyroxine, TRAb, thyroid ultrasound and orbital computed tomography informed diagnoses.

This chain connects TRBV12-5 to TRBJ1-5; maybe TRBD1 (6 bases). The source is a woman aged 18-29 years with Graves' hyperthyroidism. The sample comprised blood. This CDR3 is CASGKHRHRVSQPQHF. The CDR3 nucleotides read TGTGCTAGTGGCAAACACCGCCACAGGGTTAGTCAGCCCCAGCATTTT.